This T cell receptor (beta chain) was identified during a study of T cell clonality in common variable immunodeficiency. Broader study findings: Common variable immunodeficiency TCR beta sequences reportedly had fewer deletions and N-nucleotide insertions.

Germline CDR1 is SSHAT and CDR2 is FNYEAQ (reference sequence). The CDR3 loop spans 15 amino acids. Generated by immunoSEQ multiplex PCR, the TCRdb table keeps only in-frame clones and is missing some. Observed in the sample are approximately 29,000 clones, none of them singletons. About this clone itself: Its antigen is unknown. A junction end diverges from the germline sequence, so it may reflect a read error. The read ends 3 residues early relative to the CDR3; the germline J gene fills the gap.

The chain combines TRBV7-7 with TRBJ2-5; TRBD2 might be the D (7 bases). The sequence was obtained from a human donor with common variable immunodeficiency. The sample was peripheral blood mononuclear cells. CDR3 region: CASSLGRGGQETQYF. The covered CDR3 bases are TGTGCTAGCAGCTTAGGGAGGGGGGGGCAAGAGACC.